This is a list of T cell receptor beta chains from one sample in a study of cytomegalovirus exposure and HLA in healthy donors. Using immunoSEQ multiplex PCR, the repertoire was profiled, and TCRdb retains in-frame clones only, with some absent. The top ten hold 2.5% to 3.5% of the sample, which has around 75,000 clones, approximately 86% seen once. The sequenced material came from PBMCs. These receptor sequences come from a young man in good health and CMV-seronegative. CDR3s include the opening cysteine and the closing phenylalanine or tryptophan. A D gene is named only where the DNA matches it firmly. Clone size is not always given. Where it is, it says once, few, many or a class for expanded clones.

cdr3_nt cdr3_aa j_call clone_size d_call v_call
TGTGCCAGCAGCACCCACACCTCCGGGACTGAAGCTTTCTTT CASSTHTSGTEAFF TRBJ1-1 - - TRBV7-2
TGTGCCAGCAGCTTAGTGGCCCCCGGGGAGCTGTTTTTT CASSLVAPGELFF TRBJ2-2 - - TRBV13
TGTGCCAGCAGCTTCCGGGCGGGGGCTAACAATGAGCAGTTCTTC CASSFRAGANNEQFF TRBJ2-1 once - TRBV11-3
TGTGCCAGCAGCCCTCGGGACTTTAACACCGGGGAGCTGTTTTTT CASSPRDFNTGELFF TRBJ2-2 - - TRBV7-7
TGTGCCTGGAGTGTCGGGGGGAATCAGCCCCAGCATTTT CAWSVGGNQPQHF TRBJ1-5 - - TRBV30
TGTGCCAGCAGCCCTTTGGCGGGAGATATAGATGAGCAGTTCTTC CASSPLAGDIDEQFF TRBJ2-1 - TRBD2 TRBV7-3
TGTGCCATCGGGAAACAGGGGAGATTGAACACTGAAGCTTTCTTT CAIGKQGRLNTEAFF TRBJ1-1 - TRBD1 TRBV7-2
TGTGCCAGCAGTGCGGGGACAGGGGATGCTCAGCCCCAGCATTTT CASSAGTGDAQPQHF TRBJ1-5 once TRBD1 TRBV27
TGTGCCAGCAGACACCAGGGGAGCAATCAGCCCCAGCATTTT CASRHQGSNQPQHF TRBJ1-5 once - TRBV6-5
TGTGCCAGCAGTTTCGAGCGGGGGGCCGGCACAGATACGCAGTATTTT CASSFERGAGTDTQYF TRBJ2-3 - TRBD2 TRBV28
TGCGCCAGCAGCTTGCTCAGCGGGGGGATCAATGAGCAGTTCTTC CASSLLSGGINEQFF TRBJ2-1 - TRBD2 TRBV5-1
TGCAGCGTTTCTCTCGCGGGGAACACTGAAGCTTTCTTT CSVSLAGNTEAFF TRBJ1-1 - - TRBV29-1
TGTGCCAGCAGCGTAGTGGGGGACAGGGGAGGGGCTGGCTACACCTTC CASSVVGDRGGAGYTF TRBJ1-2 - TRBD1 TRBV9
TGTGCCAGCAGCTCAGGGACAAGGCGTTCACCCCTCCACTTT CASSSGTRRSPLHF TRBJ1-6 once - TRBV5-6
TGTGCCAGCAGCCCTACAGGAGCTAACATGAACATTCAGTACTTC CASSPTGANMNIQYF TRBJ2-4 medium-sized - TRBV6-5
TGTGCCAGCAGTTCGGGACAGGGGGCGTCGGGGGAGACCCAGTACTTC CASSSGQGASGETQYF TRBJ2-5 once TRBD1 TRBV6-5
TGTGCCACCAGCAGAGCGGGCAGGGGAAGTCCTGAAGCTTTCTTT CATSRAGRGSPEAFF TRBJ1-1 - - TRBV15
TGTGCCAGCAGCGATAACCGAGGCACCATATATTTT CASSDNRGTIYF TRBJ1-3 once - TRBV9
TGTGCCAGCAGTCCCGGGATTCACAATGAGCAGTTCTTC CASSPGIHNEQFF TRBJ2-1 - - TRBV7-3
TGTGCCAGTAGCCCCGAGAACTATGGCTACACCTTC CASSPENYGYTF TRBJ1-2 - - TRBV7-2
TGTGCCAGCAGCCTCAACACAAACACTGAAGCTTTCTTT CASSLNTNTEAFF TRBJ1-1 - - TRBV11-3
TGCGCCAGCAGCTCGGGGACAGGTCCGACAGATACGCAGTATTTT CASSSGTGPTDTQYF TRBJ2-3 - TRBD1 TRBV5-1
TGCGCCAGCAGCTTGGAAGGACAGTACAATGAGCAGTTCTTC CASSLEGQYNEQFF TRBJ2-1 - - TRBV5-1
TGCAGCGCTAGGGAGGGACCTTATGGCTACACCTTC CSAREGPYGYTF TRBJ1-2 few - TRBV29-1
TGTGCCAGCAGCTTCCAAGGGAGCTACGAGCAGTACTTC CASSFQGSYEQYF TRBJ2-7 - - TRBV5-4
TGTGCCAGCAGCTTGGAGTTCTCGGACACAAAAAACTATGGCTACACCTTC CASSLEFSDTKNYGYTF TRBJ1-2 - - TRBV5-6
TGTGCCAGCAGCTTAGGAGGCACCCTCTCCTACGAGCAGTACTTC CASSLGGTLSYEQYF TRBJ2-7 once - TRBV7-2
TGCGCCAGCAGCGGGGCTTATACCGAGGTAGAGTTCTTC CASSGAYTEVEFF TRBJ2-1 - - TRBV5-1
TGTGCCAGCAGCGTAGCAGGAATAGCGGGAGGCGGCCAAGAGACCCAGTACTTC CASSVAGIAGGGQETQYF TRBJ2-5 - TRBD2 TRBV9
TGTGCCAGTGCCCTTACAGGATTGACCAGCAATCAGCCCCAGCATTTT CASALTGLTSNQPQHF TRBJ1-5 few - TRBV2
TGCGCCAGCAGGGGAGTCCGGAATTCACCCCTCCACTTT CASRGVRNSPLHF TRBJ1-6 - - TRBV4-1
TGCGCCAGCAGCCAAGGTACCAGGGGTTACACTGAAGCTTTCTTT CASSQGTRGYTEAFF TRBJ1-1 - - TRBV4-3
TGTGCCAGCAGTGAAGGGGTCGGAGTCCGGATCGGGGAGCTGTTTTTT CASSEGVGVRIGELFF TRBJ2-2 - - TRBV6-1
TGTGCCAGCAGTCTCACTAGCGGGAGGGACAATGAGCAGTTCTTC CASSLTSGRDNEQFF TRBJ2-1 few TRBD2 TRBV7-9
TGTGCCACACGTCCCGGGACAGGGGCATATAACTATGGCTACACCTTC CATRPGTGAYNYGYTF TRBJ1-2 - TRBD1 TRBV19
TGTGCCATCAGGACGGTGAAGGAGGACGGACAGACCTTC CAIRTVKEDGQTF TRBJ1-2 - - TRBV10-3
TGTGCCAGCAGTCGGCTCGGAGCTAACTATGGCTACACCTTC CASSRLGANYGYTF TRBJ1-2 - - TRBV28
TGTGCCAGCAGTTCCTACTCGGGCTACACCTTC CASSSYSGYTF TRBJ1-2 - - TRBV6-5
TGTGCCAGCAGCTTAGGACTGAGCTACAATGAGCAGTTCTTC CASSLGLSYNEQFF TRBJ2-1 - - TRBV7-9
TGCGCCAGCAGCTGGACAGGGGGGACGTATGGCTACACCTTC CASSWTGGTYGYTF TRBJ1-2 - TRBD1 TRBV5-1
TGTGCCAGCAGCCGGGAGAGCTCCTACAATGAGCAGTTCTTC CASSRESSYNEQFF TRBJ2-1 - - TRBV7-6
TGCGCCAGCAGCCAGGAAATAAGAGGGCCTGGAAACACCATATATTTT CASSQEIRGPGNTIYF TRBJ1-3 - - TRBV4-1